This T cell receptor beta chain derives from a study of OX40 agonist ivuxolimab in advanced cancers. Measured with immunoSEQ multiplex PCR; TCRdb has only the in-frame clones, and not every one. The table lists 50,000 or so clones, roughly 84% of them singletons, with 4% to 6% in the top ten. With 4 bases clipped from V and 7 bases from J, the junction kept 15 bases outside the gene matches. This CDR3 has 17 residues. CDR1 LNHDA and CDR2 SQIVND come from the germline V gene (reference sequence). The receptor was isolated from an adult with an advanced solid tumor such as melanoma, head and neck, liver or kidney cancer. The V gene is TRBV19, the J gene TRBJ2-1, with 8 nucleotides matching TRBD2. The source material was CD4+ or CD8+ T cells sorted from blood, sampled in a trial of the OX40 agonist ivuxolimab. This chain's CDR3 is CASSRGQELADQNEQFF. Here the CDR3 DNA reads TGTGCCAGTAGTAGGGGGCAGGAACTAGCGGACCAAAATGAGCAGTTCTTC.